These T cell receptor beta chains were read from a single sample in a study of beta chain features in type 1 diabetes. Assay used: immunoSEQ multiplex PCR; TCRdb lists only in-frame clones, some missing. Among 680,000 or so clones listed, about 16% were seen once. Material for sequencing was naive CD4+ T cells from blood. The receptor source for this set is a man aged 18-30 years in good health. The CDR3 runs from the conserved cysteine through the conserved F or W. The D gene is left open where the match is weak. Expanded clones get a size class; other rows say once, few or many, or leave the size out.

TRBJ2-7	-	few	TRBV29-1	TGCAGCGTGACAGCTACCTACGAGCAGTACTTC	CSVTATYEQYF
TRBJ1-1	-	-	TRBV7-9	TGTGCCAGCAGCCTCACTGAAGCTTTCTTT	CASSLTEAFF
TRBJ1-5	-	once	TRBV27	TGTGCCAGCAGTTTAGTTAGGGGTAAAGGGCCCCAGCATTTT	CASSLVRGKGPQHF
TRBJ1-1	-	-	TRBV30	TGTGCCTGGAGCGCTACAGGACTGGGCGGCACTGAAGCTTTCTTT	CAWSATGLGGTEAFF
TRBJ2-6	TRBD2	-	TRBV27	TGTGCCAGCAGTTTAGGCGCTAGCGGCTCTGGGGCCAACGTCCTGACTTTC	CASSLGASGSGANVLTF
TRBJ1-1	-	few	TRBV27	TGTGCCAGCAGGCACGGACAGCTGAACACTGAAGCTTTCTTT	CASRHGQLNTEAFF
TRBJ1-1	-	few	TRBV7-7	TGTGCTAGCAGCAACGCGGTGAACACTGAAGCTTTCTTT	CASSNAVNTEAFF
TRBJ2-2	TRBD2	few	TRBV29-1	TGCAGCGGAACCGGGACTATGGGGATCGGGGAGCTGTTTTTT	CSGTGTMGIGELFF
TRBJ2-7	TRBD1	few	TRBV5-6	TGTGCCAGCAGCTTGGAGGGACAGGGAGGCGAGCAGTACTTC	CASSLEGQGGEQYF
TRBJ2-7	TRBD2	-	TRBV10-3	TGTGCCATCAGAGGGCGGCTAGCGGGTTCCTCCTACGAGCAGTACTTC	CAIRGRLAGSSYEQYF
TRBJ2-7	-	-	TRBV5-4	TGTGCCAGCAGTCAGGGAGCCGAAATCGAGCAGTACTTC	CASSQGAEIEQYF
TRBJ2-2	-	-	TRBV9	TGTGCCAGCAGCGTTCAGGTCTACACCGGGGAGCTGTTTTTT	CASSVQVYTGELFF
TRBJ2-7	-	few	TRBV5-4	TGTGCCAGCAGCATTGGAGGGGACCTCTACGAGCAGTACTTC	CASSIGGDLYEQYF
TRBJ1-1	TRBD1	-	TRBV6-6	TGTGCCAGCAGACCGACAGGGGAGAACACTGAAGCTTTCTTT	CASRPTGENTEAFF
TRBJ2-6	TRBD1	-	TRBV7-9	TGTGCCAGCAGCTTAGCGAGGGACAGGCGGGGCTCTGGGGCCAACGTCCTGACTTTC	CASSLARDRRGSGANVLTF
TRBJ2-3	TRBD2	-	TRBV6-5	TGTGCCAGCAGTTACACACGGGGGGGCACAGATACGCAGTATTTT	CASSYTRGGTDTQYF
TRBJ2-7	-	-	TRBV6-6	TGTGCCAGCATGAGGGGGGGTACTAACTACGAGCAGTACTTC	CASMRGGTNYEQYF
TRBJ2-5	TRBD2	-	TRBV2	TGTGCCAGCAGTGTGTCTAGCGGGATAGGGACCCAGTACTTC	CASSVSSGIGTQYF
TRBJ1-4	-	-	TRBV28	TGTGCCAGCAGGGTCGGGCCTTCTAATGAAAAACTGTTTTTT	CASRVGPSNEKLFF
TRBJ2-3	-	-	TRBV4-1	TGCGCCAGCAGCCGGGGAATGGGCACAGATACGCAGTATTTT	CASSRGMGTDTQYF
TRBJ2-2	-	-	TRBV2	TGTGCCAGCAGTGTCCGGGCGGGGAACACCGGGGAGCTGTTTTTT	CASSVRAGNTGELFF
TRBJ2-7	-	-	TRBV7-2	TGTGCCAGCAGCCGATGGAGCGGATTCTCCTACGAGCAGTACTTC	CASSRWSGFSYEQYF
TRBJ2-1	-	few	TRBV27	TGTGCCAGCAGCTCGGACAGGAGGGTTGGATGGGAGCAGTTCTTC	CASSSDRRVGWEQFF
TRBJ1-5	-	few	TRBV15	TGTGCCACCAGAAGGGGACGGAGCAATCAGCCCCAGCATTTT	CATRRGRSNQPQHF
TRBJ1-2	TRBD1	few	TRBV6-1	TGTGCCAGCAGTGAACCGGGACAGGGGGCTTGGGGCTACACCTTC	CASSEPGQGAWGYTF
TRBJ2-5	TRBD2	-	TRBV27	TGTGCCAGCAAAAGGGGACTAGCGAACCAAGAGACCCAGTACTTC	CASKRGLANQETQYF
TRBJ2-7	TRBD2	-	TRBV10-3	TGTGCCATCAGTGCACTAGCGGGAACCTACGAGCAGTACTTC	CAISALAGTYEQYF
TRBJ1-2	-	-	TRBV30	TGTGCCTGGCACCCAACAGCACGGGGAGCCGGTTTCTTTGGCTACACCTTC	CAWHPTARGAGFFGYTF
TRBJ2-3	-	-	TRBV18	TGTGCCAGCTCACCAGTTTTTGCAGATACGCAGTATTTT	CASSPVFADTQYF